This T cell receptor beta chain was sequenced for a study of blood T cells in healthy people across ages. Overall study: Through template switching, about one barcoded beta molecule was captured per two T cells, as measured in model experiments.

This clonotype was found a few times. Its antigen is unknown. The use of a sample-barcoded 5' primer and a J-beta primer mix characterized a second PCR of 7 to 11 cycles. With 12 random nucleotides, a template-switch adaptor tagged each individual cDNA molecule. A single record per CDR3 protein comes from TCRdb applying MiXCR to the 5' RACE reads. The table lists around 870,000 distinct CDR3 sequences, under 30% of them singletons. This CDR3 region has 16 residues. The junction had 12 bases not matched to a gene; V was cut back by 10 bases and J by 4 bases. Study-wide results and caveats: PBMC samples, being unsorted, prevented any conclusive comparison of naive and antigen-experienced cells. Expanded clonotype shifts may have been confounded, as the donors had an unknown CMV status.

The chain links TRBV12-3 or TRBV12-4 to TRBJ2-1, with 11 bases matching TRBD2. The TCR comes from a woman aged 80 or over in good health. The sample was blood. The CDR3 sequence is CATQRGGTSGYNEQFF. Written as DNA, the CDR3 is TGTGCCACCCAGCGCGGGGGGACTAGCGGATACAATGAGCAGTTCTTC.